Sequencing of this T cell receptor (beta chain) was carried out in a study of T cell responses to AZD1222 COVID-19 vaccine. Findings and limits, study-wide: Across spike, vaccine-associated CD4 TCRs were found, dominant at 160-218 and 743-854. White British people made up most donors, females outnumbered males, and clonal diversity was possibly underestimated. Just a handful of AZD1222 recipients tested seropositive at baseline.

With V trimmed by 6 bases and J by 4 bases, 10 bases remained unmatched. The CDR3 length is 15 residues. Per the germline V gene, CDR1 is SNHLY and CDR2 is FYNNEI. On this clone itself: Antigen unknown.

Profiled with immunoSEQ multiplex PCR; TCRdb holds only in-frame clones, not every one. Counted here are 120,000 to 150,000 clones, about 86% occurring once; the ten biggest clones make up approximately 4.7%. This chain joins TRBV2 and TRBJ1-1, with 8 bases matching TRBD1. The sequencing used peripheral blood, collected 28 days after the second AZD1222 dose. The TCR comes from an adult who received the AZD1222 COVID-19 vaccine. The CDR3 region is CASSLQGDGSTEAFF. The DNA of the CDR3 is TGTGCCAGCAGCCTACAGGGGGATGGGAGCACTGAAGCTTTCTTT.